Detailed here is one T cell receptor (beta chain). Its antigen is still unknown. Germline V CDR1 and CDR2: MGHRA, YSYEKL. This CDR3 is 14 amino acids long. V shed 5 bases, J shed 13 bases, and the junction held 13 bases outside the gene matches. With a J-beta primer mix and a sample-barcoded 5' primer, a second PCR ran roughly 7 to 11 cycles. TCRdb redid the calling of the 5' RACE reads with MiXCR, one entry per CDR3 protein. The table lists about 1.8 million distinct CDR3 sequences, about 50% of them singletons. These data belong to a study of blood T cells in healthy people across ages. As for the study in general: Template switching picked up about one barcoded beta molecule for each two T cells. Points from the study as a whole: Without sorted subsets, naive and antigen-experienced compartments could not be conclusively compared. Both naive CD4+ cell counts and diversity were greater in long-lived donors than in aged donors. Age brought a roughly linear fall in TCR beta diversity measured per million T cells.

Material for sequencing was blood. The chain uses TRBV4-1 and TRBJ2-4; TRBD1 matches at 8 bases. This TCR was sampled from a middle-aged woman in good health. In DNA, the CDR3 is TGCGCCAGCAGCAGAGGACAGGGCCCGGTGGAGCAGTACTTC. Encoded protein: CASSRGQGPVEQYF.